This T cell receptor beta chain emerged from a study of blood T cell repertoires in COVID-19. This table comes from immunoSEQ multiplex PCR, and its TCRdb copy is limited to in-frame clones, with some not included. The sample contains about 210,000 clones, roughly four fifths of which appear only once. This CDR3 comprises 16 residues. J gave up 7 bases and V 2 bases, and 7 bases lay outside the gene matches. The germline V gene encodes CDR1 SGHTA and CDR2 FQGTGA. The sample consisted of peripheral blood. The chain couples TRBV7-3 to TRBJ2-1; 11 nucleotides agree with TRBD2. This TCR came from a woman between 40 and 55 years old with active or convalescent COVID-19. The CDR3 bases are TGTGCCAGCAGCTTATTAGTGAGACTAGCGGGGAATGAGCAGTTCTTC. Translated: CASSLLVRLAGNEQFF.